The rows below give T cell receptor beta chains drawn from one sample of a study of shared clonotypes between healthy human individuals. Libraries were prepared by immunoSEQ multiplex PCR; TCRdb keeps only in-frame clonotypes and omits some of them. This table has 2.5 million or so clones, 90% to 95% appearing once. Sequenced: naive CD4+ T cells sorted from blood. The receptors stem from a man between 18 and 29 years old in good health. Both conserved end residues are part of each CDR3. The D gene is left open where the match is weak. Size tells how often a clone was seen (once, few, many) or the class of an expanded clone, and some rows leave it out.

v_call: TRBV7-2; j_call: TRBJ2-2; d_call: .; clone_size: .; cdr3_nt: TGTGCCAGCAGCAGGGATACCGGGGAGCTGTTTTTT; cdr3_aa: CASSRDTGELFF
v_call: TRBV2; j_call: TRBJ2-2; d_call: .; clone_size: .; cdr3_nt: TGTGCCAGCCGGGGGGCAGACACCGGGGAGCTGTTTTTT; cdr3_aa: CASRGADTGELFF
v_call: TRBV4-1; j_call: TRBJ2-7; d_call: TRBD2; clone_size: .; cdr3_nt: TGCGCCAGCAGCCAAGTTTTAGCGGGATTGGAAGTCCACGAGCAGTACTTC; cdr3_aa: CASSQVLAGLEVHEQYF
v_call: TRBV10-3; j_call: TRBJ2-3; d_call: .; clone_size: .; cdr3_nt: TGTGCCATCACCGAGCGGCAGGCCACAGATACGCAGTATTTT; cdr3_aa: CAITERQATDTQYF
v_call: TRBV10-3; j_call: TRBJ2-1; d_call: TRBD2; clone_size: .; cdr3_nt: TGTGCCATCAGCCATAGCGGGGGCTCCTACAATGAGCAGTTCTTC; cdr3_aa: CAISHSGGSYNEQFF
v_call: TRBV28; j_call: TRBJ2-1; d_call: .; clone_size: .; cdr3_nt: TGTGCCAGCAGTTCAATACCGGTTTACCATGAGCAGTTCTTC; cdr3_aa: CASSSIPVYHEQFF
v_call: TRBV10-1; j_call: TRBJ2-3; d_call: .; clone_size: .; cdr3_nt: TGCGCCAGCAGTGTTGGGGGAGTTGGCACAGATACGCAGTATTTT; cdr3_aa: CASSVGGVGTDTQYF
v_call: TRBV5-1; j_call: TRBJ1-3; d_call: .; clone_size: .; cdr3_nt: TGCGCCAGCAGCTTGGCCGGCAGCTCTGGAAACACCATATATTTT; cdr3_aa: CASSLAGSSGNTIYF
v_call: TRBV2; j_call: TRBJ2-7; d_call: .; clone_size: .; cdr3_nt: TGTGCCAGCCCCCAGTTCAAGCAGTACTTC; cdr3_aa: CASPQFKQYF
v_call: TRBV9; j_call: TRBJ2-7; d_call: TRBD2; clone_size: .; cdr3_nt: TGTGCCAGCAGCGGGGGACTAGCGGGAGCATCCGAGCAGTACTTC; cdr3_aa: CASSGGLAGASEQYF
v_call: TRBV28; j_call: TRBJ1-1; d_call: .; clone_size: .; cdr3_nt: TGTGCCAGCAGTCTCCGGACGGACCACACTGAAGCTTTCTTT; cdr3_aa: CASSLRTDHTEAFF
v_call: TRBV7-2; j_call: TRBJ2-7; d_call: TRBD2; clone_size: few; cdr3_nt: TGTGCCAGCAGCTCACTAGCGGGGCCCTACGAGCAGTACTTC; cdr3_aa: CASSSLAGPYEQYF
v_call: TRBV5-6; j_call: TRBJ2-5; d_call: .; clone_size: .; cdr3_nt: TGTGCCAGCAGCGTAGGGGGAGGGGGCGAGACCCAGTACTTC; cdr3_aa: CASSVGGGGETQYF
v_call: TRBV23-1; j_call: TRBJ2-2; d_call: .; clone_size: .; cdr3_nt: TGCGCCAGCAGTCAATCGCGAGGCGGGGAGCTGTTTTTT; cdr3_aa: CASSQSRGGELFF
v_call: TRBV30; j_call: TRBJ2-2; d_call: TRBD1; clone_size: .; cdr3_nt: TGTGCCTGGACCGGGACAGGGTCCGGGGAGCTGTTTTTT; cdr3_aa: CAWTGTGSGELFF
v_call: TRBV6-6; j_call: TRBJ2-5; d_call: TRBD2; clone_size: .; cdr3_nt: TGTGCCAGCACCCCGGGGGGGGGAGAGACCCAGTACTTC; cdr3_aa: CASTPGGGETQYF
v_call: TRBV6-5; j_call: TRBJ2-1; d_call: TRBD2; clone_size: .; cdr3_nt: TGTGCCAGCATGACGGGTGGCGGGAGGCACAATGAGCAGTTCTTC; cdr3_aa: CASMTGGGRHNEQFF
v_call: TRBV7-9; j_call: TRBJ2-7; d_call: .; clone_size: .; cdr3_nt: TGTGCCAGCAGCCTCGTGGCGGGGTCCGAGCAGTACTTC; cdr3_aa: CASSLVAGSEQYF
v_call: TRBV5-4; j_call: TRBJ2-3; d_call: .; clone_size: .; cdr3_nt: TGTGCCAGCAGCTTGGATTCTCTACCCACAGATACGCAGTATTTT; cdr3_aa: CASSLDSLPTDTQYF
v_call: TRBV7-7; j_call: TRBJ2-5; d_call: .; clone_size: .; cdr3_nt: TGTGCTAGCAGCCCAGGGGGACTAGTAGCAGAGACCCAGTACTTC; cdr3_aa: CASSPGGLVAETQYF
v_call: TRBV5-1; j_call: TRBJ2-2; d_call: TRBD1; clone_size: .; cdr3_nt: TGCGCCAGCAGCCTGTCTACAGGGGGCTCCGGGGAGCTGTTTTTT; cdr3_aa: CASSLSTGGSGELFF
v_call: TRBV30; j_call: TRBJ2-5; d_call: .; clone_size: .; cdr3_nt: TGTGCCTGGAGTGTAGTCGCAGAGACCCAGTACTTC; cdr3_aa: CAWSVVAETQYF
v_call: TRBV6-6; j_call: TRBJ1-6; d_call: .; clone_size: .; cdr3_nt: TGTGCCAGCAGTTATTCGGGACAAAATTCACCCCTCCACTTT; cdr3_aa: CASSYSGQNSPLHF
v_call: TRBV6-5; j_call: TRBJ1-6; d_call: TRBD1; clone_size: .; cdr3_nt: TGTGCCAGCAGCCGACAGGGGCCTGGCACCCTCCACTTT; cdr3_aa: CASSRQGPGTLHF
v_call: TRBV7-8; j_call: TRBJ2-7; d_call: TRBD2; clone_size: once; cdr3_nt: TGTGCCAGCAGCTTAGCTTCGGGGGGCTCCTACGAGCAGTACTTC; cdr3_aa: CASSLASGGSYEQYF
v_call: TRBV4-3; j_call: TRBJ2-3; d_call: .; clone_size: .; cdr3_nt: TGCGCCAGCAGCCAAGAACCCAGACCAGATACGCAGTATTTT; cdr3_aa: CASSQEPRPDTQYF
v_call: TRBV30; j_call: TRBJ1-1; d_call: .; clone_size: .; cdr3_nt: TGTGCCTGGACGGCGGGGGCTGAAGCTTTCTTT; cdr3_aa: CAWTAGAEAFF
v_call: TRBV29-1; j_call: TRBJ2-3; d_call: .; clone_size: .; cdr3_nt: TGCAGCGTGGACACTAGAAGCACAGATACGCAGTATTTT; cdr3_aa: CSVDTRSTDTQYF
v_call: TRBV5-6; j_call: TRBJ2-7; d_call: TRBD2; clone_size: once; cdr3_nt: TGTGCCAGCAGCGGACTGAGTGGGAGGGCCCGTGAGCAGTACTTC; cdr3_aa: CASSGLSGRAREQYF
v_call: TRBV5-1; j_call: TRBJ2-5; d_call: TRBD1; clone_size: .; cdr3_nt: TGCGCCAGCAGCTTAGGACAGGGGGGAGAGACCCAGTACTTC; cdr3_aa: CASSLGQGGETQYF
v_call: TRBV5-1; j_call: TRBJ2-3; d_call: TRBD2; clone_size: .; cdr3_nt: TGCGCCAGCAGCTTGGGACTAGCGGGAGAGGCAGATACGCAGTATTTT; cdr3_aa: CASSLGLAGEADTQYF
v_call: TRBV27; j_call: TRBJ2-3; d_call: TRBD1; clone_size: .; cdr3_nt: TGTGCCAGCACCCGGGACAGGGTTTCAGATACGCAGTATTTT; cdr3_aa: CASTRDRVSDTQYF
v_call: TRBV18; j_call: TRBJ2-2; d_call: TRBD1; clone_size: .; cdr3_nt: TGTGCCAGCTCACTTGATCCACGGACAGGGCTTAGCACCGGGGAGCTGTTTTTT; cdr3_aa: CASSLDPRTGLSTGELFF